Following are 14 T cell receptor beta chains from one sample sequenced in a study of blood T cell repertoires in COVID-19. The assay was immunoSEQ multiplex PCR, and TCRdb's table has in-frame clones only and misses some. The sample has some 260,000 clones, 88% seen once. The sample comprised peripheral blood. The receptor source for this set is a young woman with COVID-19, enrolled during active disease.

The V call is TRBV19, the J call TRBJ2-1; 14 bases are a match to TRBD2. V gave up 2 bases and J gave up 0 bases; unmatched junction bases: 3. The CDR3 is 18 residues long. Germline V gene lookup returns CDR1 LNHDA and CDR2 SQIVND (reference sequence). The chain's CDR3 is CASSIRTSGGTSYNEQFF. Here the CDR3 DNA reads TGTGCCAGTAGTATACGGACTAGCGGGGGGACCTCCTACAATGAGCAGTTCTTC.

The chain employs TRBV12-3 or TRBV12-4 and TRBJ1-1; D possibly corresponds to TRBD1 (5 bases). Trimming pared 7 bases from V and 1 base from J, leaving 10 bases between. The CDR3 loop spans 13 amino acids. For the CDR3, the DNA is TGTGCCAGCAAAGCAGGGTGGAACACTGAAGCTTTCTTT. Protein: CASKAGWNTEAFF.

This clone was seen just once. The chain is built from TRBV9 and TRBJ1-2, with D possibly matching TRBD1 (6 bases). Between the trimmed V and J ends, which lost 2 bases and 2 bases, there was a span of 13 bases. The germline V gene has CDR1 SGDLS and CDR2 YYNGEE. CDR3 length equals 15 residues. CDR3 loop: CASSVRSQGNYGYTF. As DNA, the CDR3 is TGTGCCAGCAGCGTTCGGTCCCAGGGGAACTATGGCTACACCTTC. Looking up the rest from reference TRBV9 and TRBJ1-2 gives the full variable domain: DSGVTQTPKHLITATGQRVTLRCSPRSGDLSVYWYQQSLDQGLQFLIQYYNGEERAKGNILERFSAQQFPDLHSELNLSSLELGDSALYFCASSVRSQGNYGYTFGSGTRLTVV.

The genes are TRBV7-6 and TRBJ2-2; TRBD2 agrees at 13 bases. The CDR3 loop spans 17 amino acids. Trimming cost V 5 bases and J 7 bases; bases outside gene matches: 10. The germline V gene has CDR1 SGHVS and CDR2 FNYEAQ. The CDR3, as DNA: TGTGCCAGCAGCCCATGGACTAGCGGGGGCTCTCTCGGGGAGCTGTTTTTT. This encodes CASSPWTSGGSLGELFF.

V gene TRBV5-4 combines with J gene TRBJ2-3; tentatively, D is TRBD2 (6 bases). Trimming stripped 0 bases from V and 6 bases from J, with 20 bases between. CDR3 length equals 17 residues. Germline V CDR1 and CDR2: SGHNT, YYREEE (reference sequence). CDR3 sequence: CASSLAARGPRADTQYF. The CDR3 DNA reads TGTGCCAGCAGCTTGGCGGCGCGGGGACCTCGGGCGGATACGCAGTATTTT. The complete variable domain, with remaining parts taken from reference TRBV5-4 and TRBJ2-3, reads ETGVTQSPTHLIKTRGQQVTLRCSSQSGHNTVSWYQQALGQGPQFIFQYYREEENGRGNFPPRFSGLQFPNYSSELNVNALELDDSALYLCASSLAARGPRADTQYFGPGTRLTVL.

This clone was seen many times. The V gene is TRBV2, the J gene TRBJ2-2; the match to TRBD1 covers 10 bases. The germline V gene has CDR1 SNHLY and CDR2 FYNNEI. CDR3 length equals 15 residues. The V gene end was trimmed by 6 bases and the J gene end by 5 bases; junction bases not matched to a gene: 6. The DNA for the CDR3 is TGTGCCAGCAGCGAAAGGACAGGGGGGACCGGGGAGCTGTTTTTT. Translated, it gives CASSERTGGTGELFF.

The rearrangement links TRBV5-1 to TRBJ2-3, with a weak D call TRBD2 (5 bases). V was shortened by 0 bases and J by 4 bases, with 18 bases between the two germline ends. Per germline, CDR1 SGHRS and CDR2 YFSETQ. This CDR3 spans 17 amino acids. In DNA, the CDR3 is TGCGCCAGCAGCTTGGCCGGAAGCGGAATGGGCGCAGATACGCAGTATTTT. Amino acids: CASSLAGSGMGADTQYF. The full variable domain, rest sourced from reference TRBV5-1 and TRBJ2-3, is KAGVTQTPRYLIKTRGQQVTLSCSPISGHRSVSWYQQTPGQGLQFLFEYFSETQRNKGNFPGRFSGRQFSNSRSEMNVSTLELGDSALYLCASSLAGSGMGADTQYFGPGTRLTVL.

This chain uses TRBV27 with TRBJ1-2; 8 bases are shared with TRBD1. CDR1 MNHEY and CDR2 SMNVEV come from the germline V gene (reference sequence). The CDR3 covers 13 residues. J was trimmed by 6 bases and V by 6 bases; bases with no gene match: 6. Here the CDR3 reads CASSPDRAHGYTF. CDR3 nucleotides: TGTGCCAGCAGCCCGGACAGGGCGCATGGCTACACCTTC.

The J gene is TRBJ2-1, the V gene TRBV5-1; TRBD2 aligns across 9 bases. CDR3 length equals 15 residues. Germline V gene sequence: CDR1 SGHRS, CDR2 YFSETQ. The ends lost 0 bases at V and 7 bases at J; junction bases unmatched: 5. The CDR3 nucleotides are TGCGCCAGCAGCTTGGGACAGGCGGGAGGGAATGAGCAGTTCTTC. This sequence encodes CASSLGQAGGNEQFF.

The chain carries TRBV14 and TRBJ2-3; D is possibly TRBD1 (7 bases). Trimming stripped 1 base from V and 6 bases from J, with 17 bases between. CDR1 is SGHDN and CDR2 is FVKESK in the germline V gene. CDR3 size: 16 residues. In nucleotides, the CDR3 is TGTGCCAGCAGCCAAGTCGGGACAGTTCGGGGGGATACGCAGTATTTT. Translating it yields CASSQVGTVRGDTQYF.

This clone was counted a few times. The V and J genes are TRBV19 and TRBJ1-5; D not certain. This CDR3 is 13 amino acids long. V dropped 4 bases and J dropped 3 bases, with 7 bases sitting between them. The germline gives CDR1 LNHDA, CDR2 SQIVND (reference sequence). The DNA for the CDR3 is TGTGCCAGTAGTACAGCGGTCAATCAGCCCCAGCATTTT. The encoded protein is CASSTAVNQPQHF.

The chain combines TRBV4-1 with TRBJ2-4; D may be TRBD1 (5 bases). Germline V gene sequence: CDR1 MGHRA, CDR2 YSYEKL. Trimming removed 4 bases from V and 7 bases from J, with 20 bases in between. There are 16 residues in the CDR3. CDR3 in DNA: TGCGCCAGCAGCCGCCAGACAGCTCTCGGCTTGAACATTCAGTACTTC. Its protein product is CASSRQTALGLNIQYF.

The J gene is TRBJ1-2, the V gene TRBV28; D is unresolved. The CDR3 is 11 amino acids. Germline assignment: CDR1 MDHEN and CDR2 SYDVKM. Between the trimmed V and J ends, which lost 3 bases and 8 bases, there was a span of 7 bases. The CDR3 region has the DNA TGTGCCAGCAGTTTCTACGGGGGCTACACCTTC. Residues: CASSFYGGYTF.

V usage is TRBV2 and J usage is TRBJ2-2, with 7 bases matching TRBD1. Trimming took 5 bases from V and 0 from J; bases not matched to a gene: 6. The CDR3 is 16 amino acids. Per germline, CDR1 SNHLY and CDR2 FYNNEI. The CDR3 reads CASSFRTGANTGELFF. The CDR3 bases are TGTGCCAGCAGTTTTAGAACAGGGGCGAACACCGGGGAGCTGTTTTTT. Using reference TRBV2 and TRBJ2-2 for the parts outside the CDR3, the full variable domain is EPEVTQTPSHQVTQMGQEVILRCVPISNHLYFYWYRQILGQKVEFLVSFYNNEISEKSEIFDDQFSVERPDGSNFTLKIRSTKLEDSAMYFCASSFRTGANTGELFFGEGSRLTVL.